The clone carrying this T cell receptor (beta chain) turned up a few times. This entry comes from a study of T cells in Graves' hyperthyroidism and ophthalmopathy. Germline CDR1 reads SGHTA; CDR2 reads FQGNSA. Trimming removed 3 bases at V and 2 bases at J, with 11 bases between. CDR3 length equals 15 residues. Amplification targeted TCR beta CDR3 regions from RNA transcripts. HTBI primers were the set used in a first-round RT-PCR of the TCR CDR3. TCRdb used MiXCR to reprocess the multiplex PCR reads, holding one entry per CDR3 protein. The table includes about 660,000 distinct CDR3 sequences, about 45% detected once.

The J gene is TRBJ1-5, the V gene TRBV7-2; a weak D match, TRBD1 (5 bases). The sample comprised peripheral blood or thyroid tissue (not recorded which). This sequence was found in an adult man with Graves' disease, either hyperthyroidism or ophthalmopathy (not recorded which). This CDR3 is CASSLGPEGNQPQHF. Here the CDR3 DNA reads TGTGCCAGCAGCTTGGGGCCAGAGGGCAATCAGCCCCAGCATTTT.